What follows are 10 T cell receptor beta chains derived from one specimen sequenced in a study of blood T cell repertoires in COVID-19. Method: immunoSEQ multiplex PCR; TCRdb's copy keeps in-frame clones and lacks some. The repertoire holds 100,000 to 130,000 clones, with over 60% as singletons. Sequencing used peripheral blood. Source of these receptors: a man between 65 and 85 years old with acute or convalescent COVID-19.

This chain connects TRBV6-5 to TRBJ2-5, with 12 positions matching TRBD2. The CDR3 is 14 residues long. Germline V gene lookup returns CDR1 MNHEY and CDR2 SVGAGI. Trimming removed 6 bases from V and 6 bases from J; junction bases left unmatched: 5. CDR3 in amino acids: CASSWTSGAQTQYF. The CDR3 region has the DNA TGTGCCAGCAGCTGGACTAGCGGGGCACAGACCCAGTACTTC.

This chain joins TRBV19 and TRBJ1-1; a possible D gene is TRBD1 (5 bases). Deletions cut 3 bases from V and 0 bases from J, with 8 bases between. The CDR3 runs 14 residues. Per the germline V gene, CDR1 is LNHDA and CDR2 is SQIVND (reference sequence). The CDR3 spells CASSMGQLNTEAFF. The CDR3, as DNA: TGTGCCAGTAGTATGGGGCAGCTGAACACTGAAGCTTTCTTT.

The CDR3 region has the DNA TGTGCCAGCAGCTTAGGTCCGGGACAAAGCTCCTACGAGCAGTACTTC. It is translated as CASSLGPGQSSYEQYF. The rearrangement links TRBV11-2 to TRBJ2-7; possibly TRBD1 for D (6 bases). Looked up from germline, CDR1 is SGHAT and CDR2 is FQNNGV. CDR3 length equals 16 residues. V shed 1 base and J shed 0 bases, with 13 bases lying between them.

CDR3 residues: CASSPDRGSGGYTF. Here the CDR3 DNA reads TGTGCCAGCAGCCCGGACAGGGGATCAGGGGGCTACACCTTC. The genes are TRBV7-2 and TRBJ1-2; 9 bases fit TRBD1. The germline V gene encodes CDR1 SGHTA and CDR2 FQGNSA. Trimming at V came to 5 bases and at J to 8 bases, leaving 9 bases not matched to a gene. The length of the CDR3 is 14 residues. The complete variable domain, with remaining parts taken from reference TRBV7-2 and TRBJ1-2, reads GAGVSQSPSNKVTEKGKDVELRCDPISGHTALYWYRQSLGQGLEFLIYFQGNSAPDKSGLPSDRFSAERTGGSVSTLTIQRTQQEDSAVYLCASSPDRGSGGYTFGSGTRLTVV.

The chain uses TRBV14 and TRBJ2-1, with TRBD1 matching over 7 bases. The trim removed 4 bases at V and 4 bases at J, leaving 19 bases unmatched. The CDR3 sequence is 19 residues long. Germline values: CDR1 SGHDN, CDR2 FVKESK. The CDR3, as DNA: TGTGCCAGCAGCCGTCTAAGGGGCACAGGGGCCCATTTTTACAATGAGCAGTTCTTC. This sequence encodes CASSRLRGTGAHFYNEQFF.

This clone appeared once. The chain joins TRBV3-1 (or the pseudogene TRBV3-2) to TRBJ1-2; D is undetermined. The CDR3 is made up of 14 amino acids. CDR1 is LGHDT, CDR2 YNNKEL, per germline (reference sequence). V dropped 4 bases and J dropped 3 bases, with 12 bases sitting between them. The CDR3 nucleotides read TGTGCCAGCAGCCGCAGTCTTGGAGACTATGGCTACACCTTC. Its translation is CASSRSLGDYGYTF.

The rearrangement uses TRBV6-5 and TRBJ2-2; no firm D call. Germline V gives CDR1 MNHEY, CDR2 SVGAGI. This CDR3 spans 15 amino acids. V dropped 0 bases and J dropped 1 base, with 6 bases sitting between them. CDR3 DNA sequence: TGTGCCAGCAGTTACTCATACAGGAACACCGGGGAGCTGTTTTTT. It codes for CASSYSYRNTGELFF.

The V and J genes are TRBV19 and TRBJ2-4; weak D call: TRBD1 (5 bases). V shed 4 bases and J shed 8 bases, with 15 bases lying between them. CDR1 and CDR2 from the germline V gene are LNHDA and SQIVND (reference sequence). This CDR3 region has 14 residues. The DNA for the CDR3 is TGTGCCAGTAGTACTCGGCAGGGATGGGACATTCAGTACTTC. This codes for CASSTRQGWDIQYF.

This clone was recorded once. The V call is TRBV12-5, the J call TRBJ2-3, with D unresolved. Germline CDR1 LGHNT, CDR2 FRNRAP. The V end lost 5 bases, the J end lost 2 bases, and 5 bases lay between the germline ends. The CDR3 spans 12 residues. The CDR3 loop reads CASGPFTDTQYF. The CDR3 DNA sequence: TGTGCTAGTGGTCCCTTCACAGATACGCAGTATTTT.

V and J are TRBV19 and TRBJ1-1; D is uncertain. Per the germline V gene, CDR1 is LNHDA and CDR2 is SQIVND (reference sequence). The CDR3 has 14 residues. V lost 5 bases, J lost 1 base, and 11 bases lay in between. The CDR3 here is CASSSQEGNTEAFF. The DNA of the CDR3 is TGTGCCAGTAGTTCCCAGGAAGGGAACACTGAAGCTTTCTTT.